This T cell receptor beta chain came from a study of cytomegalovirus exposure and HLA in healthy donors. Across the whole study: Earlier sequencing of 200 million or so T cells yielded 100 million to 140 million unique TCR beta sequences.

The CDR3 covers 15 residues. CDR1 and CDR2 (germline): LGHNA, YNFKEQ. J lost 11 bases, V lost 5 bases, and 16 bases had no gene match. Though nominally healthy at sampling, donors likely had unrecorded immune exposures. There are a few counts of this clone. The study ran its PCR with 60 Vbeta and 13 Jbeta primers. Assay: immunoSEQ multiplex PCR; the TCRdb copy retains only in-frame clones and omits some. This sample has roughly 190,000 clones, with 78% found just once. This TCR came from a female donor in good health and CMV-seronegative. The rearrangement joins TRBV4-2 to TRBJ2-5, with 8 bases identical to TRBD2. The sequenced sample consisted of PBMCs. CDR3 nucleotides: TGTGCCAGCAGCGCCGAAACGGGGGGGCCTGGGGAGCAGTACTTC. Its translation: CASSAETGGPGEQYF.